The entry that follows covers one T cell receptor beta chain sequence. This clonotype has ten or more counts. There is no known antigen for this receptor. The sample holds no much larger clone one base away, and base qualities are not on file. Trimming removed 3 bases from V and 0 bases from J, leaving 9 bases between the germline ends. The CDR3 starts with the cysteine, ends with the phenylalanine, and has 16 residues. Here the CDR3 DNA is all that survives: 48 bases in frame from base 1. Per the germline V gene, MGHRA is the CDR1 and YSYEKL is the CDR2. Library prep was done by PCR. The listed sequencing device is Illumina HiSeq 2500. Molecular barcoding was employed in the preparation of TCR libraries, with unique molecular identifiers being used to normalize TCRbeta repertoire quantification. The raw public data were reprocessed by TCRdb itself: fastp quality trimming at Q25, MiXCR clonotype calling, in-frame beta chains only. Every distinct CDR3 protein forms one entry, paired with its most common genes and DNA. This sample lists 240,000 or so distinct CDR3 sequences; approximately 8% were detected once. The ten largest make up 5% to 8% of the sample.

Interpreted using the paper, the treatment or condition label stands for: allogeneic hematopoietic cell transplantation with graft depleted of TCRalphabeta T cells and CD19 B cells. Transplant recipients were children who received TCRalphabeta/CD19-depleted allogeneic hematopoietic cell grafts. This record belongs to a study of T-cell reconstitution after alpha-beta-depleted transplantation in children (dated by TCRdb to 2015 to 2016). With regard to the full study: The study quantitatively tracked T-cell immune reconstitution after TCRalphabeta/CD19-depleted allogeneic hematopoietic cell transplantation in children using TCR repertoire profiling.

Overall results and qualifications from the work: The apparently early recovery of alphabetaT-cell counts about two months after transplant reportedly depended on only several hundred rapidly expanded clones that came from non-depleted graft cells. Over subsequent months, a decline in hyperexpanded clone frequencies was noted, and after one year, T-cell counts and TCRbeta diversity were mostly ascribed to newly produced T cells. The high TCRbeta diversity at day 60 in some patients was ascribed to recipient T cells and intrathymic progenitors that had survived conditioning.

This sequence originates from a male patient younger than 18 who had a stem cell transplant for acute lymphoblastic leukemia, so the T cells may come from the graft donor. Rearrangement joined TRBV4-1 to TRBJ2-6, with the D gene uncertain. The sequencing used PBMCs, mostly from graft donor cells, collected 180 days after TCRalphabeta/CD19-depleted stem cell transplant. This receptor has the CDR3 CASSHAASSGANVLTF. The sequenced DNA: TGCGCCAGCAGCCACGCAGCGAGCTCTGGGGCCAACGTCCTGACTTTC.